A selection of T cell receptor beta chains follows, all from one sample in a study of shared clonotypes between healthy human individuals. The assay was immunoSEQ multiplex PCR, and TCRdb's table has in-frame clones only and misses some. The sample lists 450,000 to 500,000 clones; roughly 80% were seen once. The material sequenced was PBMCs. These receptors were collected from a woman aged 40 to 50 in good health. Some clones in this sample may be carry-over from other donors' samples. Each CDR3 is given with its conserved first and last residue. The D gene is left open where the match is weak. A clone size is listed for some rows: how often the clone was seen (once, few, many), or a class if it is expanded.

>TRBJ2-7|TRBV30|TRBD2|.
TGTGCCTGGAGTGCGGGAGGGCCGGAGCAGTACTTC
CAWSAGGPEQYF
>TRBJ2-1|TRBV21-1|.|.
TGTGCCAGCAGCACTCTCCTCGTGACTAGCGGGAGTGGTGAGCAGTTCTTC
CASSTLLVTSGSGEQFF
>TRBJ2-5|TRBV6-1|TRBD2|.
TGTGCCAGCAGTGAATGGGACTACGTAAAAGAGACCCAGTACTTC
CASSEWDYVKETQYF
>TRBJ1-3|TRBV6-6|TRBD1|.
TGTGCCAGCAGAAGACAGGGTTCTGGAAACACCATATATTTT
CASRRQGSGNTIYF
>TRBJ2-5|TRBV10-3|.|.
TGTGCCTCCCAAGGGGCCTCCGGAGGGCCAGAGACCCAGTACTTC
CASQGASGGPETQYF
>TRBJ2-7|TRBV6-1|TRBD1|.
TGTGCCAGCAGTGGCCCCGGGACAGGGCAGTACGAGCAGTACTTC
CASSGPGTGQYEQYF
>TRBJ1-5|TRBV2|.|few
TGTGCCAGCAGTGACGGGGGTAGGGTTCAGCCCCAGCATTTT
CASSDGGRVQPQHF
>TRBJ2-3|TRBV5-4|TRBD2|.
TGTGCCAGCAGCGCCGGACTAGTCACAGATACGCAGTATTTT
CASSAGLVTDTQYF
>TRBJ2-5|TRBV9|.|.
TGTGCCAGCAGCGGAGCCCAGGGGACCCAGTACTTC
CASSGAQGTQYF
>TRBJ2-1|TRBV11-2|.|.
TGTGCCAGCAGACGGAACACCCAAAAGCACAATGAGCAGTTCTTC
CASRRNTQKHNEQFF
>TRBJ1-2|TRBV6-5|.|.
TGTGCCAGCAGCCAAATGGGTCCCGGCGGCTATGGCTACACCTTC
CASSQMGPGGYGYTF
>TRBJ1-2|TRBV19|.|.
TGTGCCAGTAGTACCTCAAGGGCGGTCTATGGCTACACCTTC
CASSTSRAVYGYTF
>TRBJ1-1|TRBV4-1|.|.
TGCGCCAGCAGCCAAGTGCCGACAATTATGAACACTGAAGCTTTCTTT
CASSQVPTIMNTEAFF
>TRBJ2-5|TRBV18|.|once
TGTGCCAGCTCCCCGGCAGGGTATGGGGAGACCCAGTACTTC
CASSPAGYGETQYF
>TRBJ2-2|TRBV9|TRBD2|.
TGTGCCAGCAGCCAATCGCTGGCTAGCGGGAGCGGGGACACCGGGGAGCTGTTTTTT
CASSQSLASGSGDTGELFF
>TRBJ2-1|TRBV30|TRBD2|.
TGTGCCTGGAGGTGGGCGGGAGGGATATACAATGAGCAGTTCTTC
CAWRWAGGIYNEQFF